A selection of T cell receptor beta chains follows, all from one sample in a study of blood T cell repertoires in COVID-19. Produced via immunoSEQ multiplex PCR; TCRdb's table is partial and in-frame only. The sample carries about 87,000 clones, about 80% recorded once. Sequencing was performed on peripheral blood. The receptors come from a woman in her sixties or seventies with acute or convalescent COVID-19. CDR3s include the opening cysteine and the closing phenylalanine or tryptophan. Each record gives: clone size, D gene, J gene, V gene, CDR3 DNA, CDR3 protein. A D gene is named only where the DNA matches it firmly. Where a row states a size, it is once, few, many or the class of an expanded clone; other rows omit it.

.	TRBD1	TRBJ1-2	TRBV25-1	TGTGCCAGCAGTAGCCGGGACAGAATTTATGGCTACACCTTC	CASSSRDRIYGYTF
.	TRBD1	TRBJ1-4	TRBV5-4	TGTGCCAGCACGAAGGGGGTAGACAGGGGAAATGAAAAACTGTTTTTT	CASTKGVDRGNEKLFF
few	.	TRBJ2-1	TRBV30	TGTGCCTGGAGTGTAGCACTTAGCTCCTACAATGAGCAGTTCTTC	CAWSVALSSYNEQFF
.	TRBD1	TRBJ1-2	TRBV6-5	TGTGCCAGCAATTCCATGACAGGGGTTGACTATGGCTACACCTTC	CASNSMTGVDYGYTF
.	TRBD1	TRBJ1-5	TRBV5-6	TGTGCCAGCAGCTTTGGGGACAGAGATTATCAGCCCCAGCATTTT	CASSFGDRDYQPQHF
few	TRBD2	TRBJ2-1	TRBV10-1	TGCGCCAGCAGTGATAGAGGACTAGCGGGGTTCGAGCAGTTCTTC	CASSDRGLAGFEQFF
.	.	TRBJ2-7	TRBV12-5	TGTGCTAGTGGTTTGACCCCGGACGGACTCTACGAGCAGTACTTC	CASGLTPDGLYEQYF
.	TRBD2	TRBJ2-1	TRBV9	TGTGCCAGCAGCGTAGGGCTAGCGGCTTACAATGAGCAGTTCTTC	CASSVGLAAYNEQFF
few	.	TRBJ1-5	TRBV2	TGTGCCAGCCACAGAAATAGCAATCAGCCCCAGCATTTT	CASHRNSNQPQHF
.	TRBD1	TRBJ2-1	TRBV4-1	TGCGCCAGCAGCCACCCGGACAGGGTAGGTAATGAGCAGTTCTTC	CASSHPDRVGNEQFF
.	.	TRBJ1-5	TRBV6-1	TGTGCCAGCAGTGAAATGCAGGATCAGCCCCAGCATTTT	CASSEMQDQPQHF
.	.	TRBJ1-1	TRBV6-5	TGTGCCAGCAGCCCCGTCGGGGGAGAAATCACTGAAGCTTTCTTT	CASSPVGGEITEAFF
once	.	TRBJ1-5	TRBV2	TGTGCCAGCAGTGACCAGGGGAATCAGCCCCAGCATTTT	CASSDQGNQPQHF
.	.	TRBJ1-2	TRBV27	TGTGCCAGCAGTGGACGGACAGATACGTATGGCTACACCTTC	CASSGRTDTYGYTF
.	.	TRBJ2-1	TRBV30	TGTGCCTGGAGTAGAGGGAATTTCAATGAGCAGTTCTTC	CAWSRGNFNEQFF
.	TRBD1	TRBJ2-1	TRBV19	TGTGCCACTAGAACAGGGGGCACCGACAGGGGTGAGCAGTTCTTC	CATRTGGTDRGEQFF
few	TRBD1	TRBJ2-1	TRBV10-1	TGCGCCAGCTCTGGACAGGGGACCTACAATGAGCAGTTCTTC	CASSGQGTYNEQFF
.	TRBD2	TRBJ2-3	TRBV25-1	TGTGCCAGCAGTGATTCGGGAGGGGTAGGGGATACGCAGTATTTT	CASSDSGGVGDTQYF
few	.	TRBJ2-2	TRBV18	TGTGCCAGCTCACCATCCCTCTATCGGGGGAACACCGGGGAGCTGTTTTTT	CASSPSLYRGNTGELFF
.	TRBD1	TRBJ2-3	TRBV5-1	TGCGCCAGCAGTTCCGGGACAGGGGGCTTAGTGGGAGATACGCAGTATTTT	CASSSGTGGLVGDTQYF
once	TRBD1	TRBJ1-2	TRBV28	TGTGCCAGCAGCTTGGGACAGGGGGCTAACTATGGCTACACCTTC	CASSLGQGANYGYTF
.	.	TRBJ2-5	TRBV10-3	TGTGCCATGAACTCCGCGGGCTTGGGGCAAGAGACCCAGTACTTC	CAMNSAGLGQETQYF
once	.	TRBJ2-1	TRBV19	TGTGCCAGTAGTATAGATCTTAGCTCCTACAATGAGCAGTTCTTC	CASSIDLSSYNEQFF
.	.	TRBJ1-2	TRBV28	TGTGCCAGCAGTCCTAAGGGGTCGGGGGGCGCAGACTATGGCTACACCTTC	CASSPKGSGGADYGYTF